These 29 T cell receptor beta chains were sequenced from one sample in a study of shared clonotypes between healthy human individuals (TCRdb year 2020). The method was the immunoSEQ multiplex PCR assay. TCRdb retrieved this table from immuneACCESS and kept in-frame rearrangements only. Not all clones are present; in checked studies, unresolved V genes account for under half, and no reason is known for the remainder. The sample table holds hundreds of thousands of clones, of which 75% to 85% were seen once. In total, the top ten clones hold 10% to 15% of the sample. Specimen: PBMCs. These receptors all stem from a woman aged 40 to 55 in good health. Some clones in this sample may be carry-over from other donors' samples.

This clone occurred many times. V usage is TRBV4-1 and J usage is TRBJ2-7; 8 bases match TRBD1. The CDR3 covers 14 residues. Per germline, CDR1 MGHRA and CDR2 YSYEKL. After removal of 3 bases from V and 4 bases from J, the junction contained 5 bases not matched to a gene. The CDR3, as DNA: TGCGCCAGCAGCCAGGACAGGGAAATTTACGAGCAGTACTTC. Encoded protein: CASSQDREIYEQYF.

The chain uses TRBV4-3 and TRBJ1-2; 10 positions match TRBD1. The ends lost 0 bases at V and 7 bases at J; junction bases unmatched: 11. The CDR3 consists of 17 residues. Germline CDR1 and CDR2: LGHNA and YSLEER. In nucleotides, the CDR3 is TGCGCCAGCAGCCAAGATAGGGGGGGACAGGGGCCTCTTGGCTACACCTTC. It yields the protein CASSQDRGGQGPLGYTF.

This clone was counted only a few times. V gene TRBV6-4 combines with J gene TRBJ2-2; 9 bases match TRBD2. This CDR3 region has 15 residues. V shed 3 bases, J shed 1 base, and the junction held 0 bases outside the gene matches. The germline gives CDR1 MRHNA, CDR2 SNTAGT. This CDR3 reads CASSETSGNTGELFF. The CDR3 DNA follows: TGTGCCAGCAGTGAGACTAGCGGGAACACCGGGGAGCTGTTTTTT.

The chain is built from TRBV7-2 and TRBJ2-5; tentative D call: TRBD2 (6 bases). The germline gives CDR1 SGHTA, CDR2 FQGNSA. This CDR3 comprises 14 residues. The V and J ends lost 1 base and 5 bases respectively, with 11 bases between them. The CDR3, as DNA: TGTGCCAGCAGCTTAGTGGCGGGGAGTGAGACCCAGTACTTC. Its translation: CASSLVAGSETQYF.

The chain recombines TRBV27 with TRBJ1-1; D is perhaps TRBD1 (5 bases). Germline lookup yields CDR1 MNHEY and CDR2 SMNVEV (reference sequence). The CDR3 length is 14 residues. V lost 7 bases to trimming and J lost 5 bases, with 17 bases between them. In nucleotides, the CDR3 is TGTGCCAGCACCGGAGGTCAGGGTTGGACTGAAGCTTTCTTT. It translates to CASTGGQGWTEAFF.

The CDR3 loop reads CASSTDRDNEQFF. As DNA, the CDR3 is TGTGCCAGCAGCACAGACAGGGACAATGAGCAGTTCTTC. The chain uses TRBV11-2 and TRBJ2-1; 7 bases map to TRBD1. V gave up 5 bases and J gave up 5 bases; unmatched junction bases: 3. The germline gives CDR1 SGHAT, CDR2 FQNNGV. The length of the CDR3 is 13 residues.

The chain has TRBV4-2 and TRBJ1-2, with 9 nucleotides matching TRBD1. CDR1 is LGHNA, CDR2 YNFKEQ, per germline. The CDR3 consists of 17 residues. V lost 0 bases, J lost 3 bases, and 8 bases stayed unmatched. In nucleotides, the CDR3 is TGTGCCAGCAGCCAAGATTCTCGGACAGGGGCTCACTATGGCTACACCTTC. Residues: CASSQDSRTGAHYGYTF.

The rearrangement uses TRBV27 and TRBJ2-7, with no clear D. The germline V and J ends were trimmed by 5 bases and 6 bases, with 11 bases remaining between them. CDR1 MNHEY and CDR2 SMNVEV come from the germline V gene (reference sequence). This CDR3 comprises 12 residues. DNA for the CDR3: TGTGCCAGCAGTGAACTCGGTTTCGAGCAGTACTTC. Translated, it gives CASSELGFEQYF.

Ten or more counts support this clone. CDR3 coding DNA: TGTGCCAGCAGTCAACACGGGACAGTATATGAAAAACTGTTTTTT. Translated, it gives CASSQHGTVYEKLFF. The chain employs TRBV28 and TRBJ1-4; the match to TRBD1 covers 7 bases. Germline V gene sequence: CDR1 MDHEN, CDR2 SYDVKM. V dropped 5 bases and J dropped 6; count of bases not matched to a gene: 9. This CDR3 region has 15 residues.

As for this clone: Other DNA sequences in the sample encode the same CDR3. CDR3 in amino acids: CASTPTPGLAGRGEQFF. The CDR3 DNA follows: TGTGCCAGCACCCCAACCCCGGGACTAGCGGGACGAGGTGAGCAGTTCTTC. V is TRBV27 and J is TRBJ2-1, with 13 bases fitting TRBD2. The germline V gene encodes CDR1 MNHEY and CDR2 SMNVEV (reference sequence). Losses at the gene ends were 7 bases for V and 9 bases for J; bases not matched to a gene: 15. The CDR3 totals 17 residues.

The chain has TRBV19 and TRBJ2-7; unclear D gene. Deletions cut 5 bases from V and 2 bases from J, with 10 bases between. CDR1 and CDR2 from the germline V gene are LNHDA and SQIVND (reference sequence). This CDR3 is built from 13 residues. CDR3 nucleotides: TGTGCCAGTAGTTCAGGATCAACCTACGAGCAGTACTTC. It is translated as CASSSGSTYEQYF.

This clone appeared a single time. The V gene is TRBV27, the J gene TRBJ2-2; D not resolved. The CDR3 contains 16 residues. V lost 3 bases and J lost 1, with 12 bases in between. Germline CDR1 is MNHEY and CDR2 is SMNVEV (reference sequence). CDR3 protein: CASSLGPGLNTGELFF. DNA of the CDR3: TGTGCCAGCAGTTTGGGTCCCGGCCTGAACACCGGGGAGCTGTTTTTT.

CDR3 protein: CASSYVETQYF. CDR3 bases: TGTGCCAGCAGTTACGTAGAGACCCAGTACTTC. V and J are TRBV6-6 and TRBJ2-5; D unresolved. The CDR3 is 11 amino acids. Germline CDR1 is MNHNY and CDR2 is SVGAGI (reference sequence). Trimming stripped 2 bases from V and 4 bases from J, with 2 bases between.

The chain carries TRBV18 and TRBJ2-7, with D perhaps TRBD2 (5 bases). Per the germline V gene, CDR1 is KGHSH and CDR2 is LQKENI. The CDR3 has 16 residues. Trimming left V 2 bases short and J 1 base short, with 15 bases between. The chain's CDR3 is CASSPVLLAASYEQYF. In DNA form, the CDR3 reads TGTGCCAGCTCACCAGTCCTGCTAGCTGCATCCTACGAGCAGTACTTC. The whole variable domain, filled in from reference TRBV18 and TRBJ2-7, reads NAGVMQNPRHLVRRRGQEARLRCSPMKGHSHVYWYRQLPEEGLKFMVYLQKENIIDESGMPKERFSAEFPKEGPSILRIQQVVRGDSAAYFCASSPVLLAASYEQYFGPGTRLTVT.

Notes on this clone: This may arise from a read error, as a much more abundant clone is one base away. The chain joins TRBV30 to TRBJ2-1, with TRBD2 matching 13 bases. Germline CDR1 GTSNPN, CDR2 SVGIG (reference sequence). CDR3 length: 15 residues. CDR3 in amino acids: CACQGTSGTYSEQFF. The CDR3 bases are TGTGCCTGCCAAGGGACTAGCGGGACTTACAGTGAGCAGTTCTTC.

Written as DNA, the CDR3 is TGTGCCAGCACCAAGGACAGGGGGCGAGGCTACACCTTC. It yields the protein CASTKDRGRGYTF. The rearrangement joins TRBV5-6 to TRBJ1-2, with TRBD1 matching 11 bases. Trimming cost V 6 bases and J 8 bases; bases outside gene matches: 6. The germline gives CDR1 SGHDT, CDR2 YYEEEE. The CDR3 has 13 residues.

This sequence joins TRBV7-3 and TRBJ2-5; 9 nucleotides line up with TRBD2. This CDR3 is 16 amino acids long. Germline CDR1 SGHTA, CDR2 FQGTGA. The V segment lost 0 bases and the J segment 5 bases; nucleotides outside the gene matches: 7. CDR3: CASSLTRASGMETQYF. CDR3 coding DNA: TGTGCCAGCAGCTTAACTCGGGCTAGCGGGATGGAGACCCAGTACTTC.

This chain joins TRBV2 and TRBJ2-5, with 7 nucleotides matching TRBD1. J gave up 1 base and V 4 bases, and 6 bases lay outside the gene matches. The CDR3 is 15 amino acids. From germline, CDR1 is SNHLY and CDR2 FYNNEI. CDR3 nucleotides: TGTGCCAGCAGTGGAACGGGACAGCCCCAAGAGACCCAGTACTTC. The encoded protein is CASSGTGQPQETQYF. Together with reference TRBV2 and TRBJ2-5, the CDR3 gives the full variable domain: EPEVTQTPSHQVTQMGQEVILRCVPISNHLYFYWYRQILGQKVEFLVSFYNNEISEKSEIFDDQFSVERPDGSNFTLKIRSTKLEDSAMYFCASSGTGQPQETQYFGPGTRLLVL.

The genes are TRBV7-9 and TRBJ2-5; D perhaps matches TRBD1 (6 bases). The CDR3 runs 14 residues. The V and J ends lost 7 bases and 1 base respectively, with 13 bases between them. Germline V CDR1 and CDR2: SEHNR, FQNEAQ (reference sequence). The CDR3 reads CASTIGQSQETQYF. CDR3 sequence (DNA): TGTGCCAGCACCATAGGACAGTCCCAAGAGACCCAGTACTTC.

This chain joins TRBV18 and TRBJ2-4; D unclear. From germline, CDR1 is KGHSH and CDR2 LQKENI. V lost 0 bases and J 0 bases, leaving 9 bases between the germline ends. This CDR3 has 16 residues. The CDR3 region is CASSPPGQLAKNIQYF. For the CDR3, the DNA is TGTGCCAGCTCACCACCTGGGCAACTAGCCAAAAACATTCAGTACTTC.

V is TRBV4-3 and J is TRBJ2-5; TRBD1 matches at 7 bases. The trim removed 0 bases at V and 2 bases at J, leaving 3 bases unmatched. Per germline, CDR1 LGHNA and CDR2 YSLEER. This CDR3 spans 15 amino acids. CDR3 DNA sequence: TGCGCCAGCAGCCAAGAATGGACAGGACAAGAGACCCAGTACTTC. Translation: CASSQEWTGQETQYF.

This clone has only a few counts. The chain uses TRBV2 and TRBJ2-1; D possibly corresponds to TRBD1 (6 bases). Trimming took off 6 bases at V and 0 bases at J, with 12 bases between the two ends. Germline V gives CDR1 SNHLY, CDR2 FYNNEI. The CDR3 has 15 amino acids. The CDR3 reads CASREQGSSYNEQFF. The CDR3 nucleotides read TGTGCCAGCAGAGAACAGGGCAGCTCCTACAATGAGCAGTTCTTC.

This clone has only one observation. CDR3 loop: CASSLRRRETQYF. The CDR3 DNA follows: TGTGCCAGCAGCTTACGGCGTCGAGAGACCCAGTACTTC. The chain employs TRBV7-6 and TRBJ2-5; D gene unclear. Germline V lookup: CDR1 SGHVS, CDR2 FNYEAQ. The CDR3 has 13 residues. Trimming shortened V by 2 bases and J by 4 bases, and 8 bases separated the two germline ends.

The chain links TRBV25-1 to TRBJ1-5; tentatively, D is TRBD1 (5 bases). CDR1 is MGHDK and CDR2 is SYGVNS in the germline V gene. The CDR3 is 16 residues long. V lost 2 bases and J lost 0, with 11 bases in between. The CDR3, as DNA: TGTGCCAGCAGTGAAGGCAGGGACTATAGCAATCAGCCCCAGCATTTT. It is translated as CASSEGRDYSNQPQHF. Drawing the rest from reference TRBV25-1 and TRBJ1-5, the complete variable domain is EADIYQTPRYLVIGTGKKITLECSQTMGHDKMYWYQQDPGMELHLIHYSYGVNSTEKGDLSSESTVSRIRTEHFPLTLESARPSHTSQYLCASSEGRDYSNQPQHFGDGTRLSIL.

For this clone: One end of the junction fails to match germline, which may point to a read error. Other DNA sequences from this sample encode an identical CDR3 as well. The V gene is TRBV7-9, the J gene TRBJ1-2; 10 bases agree with TRBD1. The CDR3 runs to 15 residues. CDR1 is SEHNR, CDR2 FQNEAQ, per germline (reference sequence). This CDR3 reads CASSQDRGLGYGYTF. In DNA form, the CDR3 reads TGTGCCAGCAGCCAGGACAGGGGGTTAGGCTATGGCTACACTTTC.

This CDR3 reads CASSEALGAGVAEAFF. The CDR3 bases are TGTGCCAGCAGTGAAGCGCTTGGAGCAGGAGTGGCTGAAGCTTTCTTT. The rearrangement joins TRBV2 to TRBJ1-1; D not resolved. This CDR3 is built from 16 residues. Looked up from germline, CDR1 is SNHLY and CDR2 is FYNNEI. V lost 0 bases, J lost 6 bases, and 17 bases lay in between. The variable domain in full, completed from reference TRBV2 and TRBJ1-1, reads EPEVTQTPSHQVTQMGQEVILRCVPISNHLYFYWYRQILGQKVEFLVSFYNNEISEKSEIFDDQFSVERPDGSNFTLKIRSTKLEDSAMYFCASSEALGAGVAEAFFGQGTRLTVV.

The chain has TRBV13 and TRBJ2-3, with D perhaps TRBD1 (5 bases). Germline CDR1 PRHDT, CDR2 FYEKMQ (reference sequence). V lost 5 bases, J lost 6 bases, and 15 bases lay in between. The CDR3 runs 14 residues. The chain's CDR3 is CASSKTPPGDTQYF. The DNA for the CDR3 is TGTGCCAGCAGCAAGACCCCCCCAGGGGATACGCAGTATTTT.

V and J are TRBV25-1 and TRBJ2-6; D is unresolved. The V end lost 6 bases, the J end lost 6 bases, and 12 bases lay between the germline ends. There are 14 residues in the CDR3. Looked up from germline, CDR1 is MGHDK and CDR2 is SYGVNS. The CDR3 is CASRGQTEANVLTF. The DNA for the CDR3 is TGTGCCAGCAGAGGGCAAACCGAGGCCAACGTCCTGACTTTC.

The chain uses TRBV6-1 and TRBJ1-2, with 8 bases that match TRBD1. The ends lost 2 bases at V and 3 bases at J; junction bases unmatched: 2. This CDR3 is built from 14 residues. CDR1 is MNHNS, CDR2 SASEGT, per germline. CDR3 DNA sequence: TGTGCCAGCAGTGAATTGACAGGGGACTATGGCTACACCTTC. Translation gives CASSELTGDYGYTF.